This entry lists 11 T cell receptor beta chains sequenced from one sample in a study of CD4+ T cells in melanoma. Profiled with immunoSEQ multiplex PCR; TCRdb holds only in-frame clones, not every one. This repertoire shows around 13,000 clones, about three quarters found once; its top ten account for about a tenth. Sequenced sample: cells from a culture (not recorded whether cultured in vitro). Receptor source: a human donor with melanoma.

The CDR3, as DNA: TGTGCCAGCAGCTTTAGCGGGGGCACCGGGGAGCTGTTTTTT. It translates to CASSFSGGTGELFF. The chain is built from TRBV7-3 and TRBJ2-2; 9 bases align to TRBD2. Losses at the gene ends were 3 bases for V and 4 bases for J; bases not matched to a gene: 0. The CDR3 runs to 14 residues. Germline values: CDR1 SGHTA, CDR2 FQGTGA.

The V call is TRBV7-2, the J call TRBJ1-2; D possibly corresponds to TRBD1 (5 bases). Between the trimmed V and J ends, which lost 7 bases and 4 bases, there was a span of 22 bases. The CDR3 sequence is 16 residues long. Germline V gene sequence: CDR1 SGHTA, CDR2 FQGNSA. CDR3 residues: CASTFFGGSSSYGYTF. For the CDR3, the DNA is TGTGCCAGCACCTTTTTCGGGGGGAGTTCTAGCTATGGCTACACCTTC.

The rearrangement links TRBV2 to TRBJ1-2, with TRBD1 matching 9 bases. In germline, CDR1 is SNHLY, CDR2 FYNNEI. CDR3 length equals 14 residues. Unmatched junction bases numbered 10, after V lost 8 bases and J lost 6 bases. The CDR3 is CASFGFRTGDGYTF. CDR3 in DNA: TGTGCCAGCTTTGGGTTCCGGACAGGGGATGGCTACACCTTC.

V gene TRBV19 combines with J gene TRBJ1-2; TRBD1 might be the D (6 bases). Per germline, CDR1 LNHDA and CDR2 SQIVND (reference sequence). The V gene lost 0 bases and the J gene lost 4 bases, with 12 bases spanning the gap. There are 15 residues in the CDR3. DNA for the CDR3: TGTGCCAGTAGTATAGATGGGGGCGTCATCTATGGCTACACCTTC. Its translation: CASSIDGGVIYGYTF.

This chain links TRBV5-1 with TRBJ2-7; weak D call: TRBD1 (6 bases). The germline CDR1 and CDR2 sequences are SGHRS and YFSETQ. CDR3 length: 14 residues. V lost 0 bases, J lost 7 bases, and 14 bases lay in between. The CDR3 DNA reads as TGCGCCAGCAGCTTGGATTCCAGGGGAAGGGAGCAGTACTTC. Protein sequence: CASSLDSRGREQYF.

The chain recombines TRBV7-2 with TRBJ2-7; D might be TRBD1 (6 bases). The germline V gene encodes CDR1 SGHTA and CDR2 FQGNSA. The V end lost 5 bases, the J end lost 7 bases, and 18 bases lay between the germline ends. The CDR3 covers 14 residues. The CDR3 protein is CASSPQGYLPEQYF. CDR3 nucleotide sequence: TGTGCCAGCAGCCCTCAGGGGTATCTCCCAGAGCAGTACTTC.

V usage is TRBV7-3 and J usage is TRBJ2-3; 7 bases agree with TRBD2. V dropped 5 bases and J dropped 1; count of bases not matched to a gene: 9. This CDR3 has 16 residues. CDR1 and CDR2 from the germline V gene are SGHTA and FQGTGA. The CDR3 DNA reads TGTGCCAGCAGCACCCGAAGGGGAGGGGGCACAGATACGCAGTATTTT. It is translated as CASSTRRGGGTDTQYF. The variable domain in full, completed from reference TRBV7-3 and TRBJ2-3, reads GAGVSQTPSNKVTEKGKYVELRCDPISGHTALYWYRQSLGQGPEFLIYFQGTGAADDSGLPNDRFFAVRPEGSVSTLKIQRTERGDSAVYLCASSTRRGGGTDTQYFGPGTRLTVL.

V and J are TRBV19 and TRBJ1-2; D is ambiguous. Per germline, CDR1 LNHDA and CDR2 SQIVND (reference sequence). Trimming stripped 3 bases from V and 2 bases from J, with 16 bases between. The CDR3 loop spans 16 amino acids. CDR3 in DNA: TGTGCCAGTAGTATGCCCAGACGGCTGCTGAACTATGGCTACACCTTC. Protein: CASSMPRRLLNYGYTF.

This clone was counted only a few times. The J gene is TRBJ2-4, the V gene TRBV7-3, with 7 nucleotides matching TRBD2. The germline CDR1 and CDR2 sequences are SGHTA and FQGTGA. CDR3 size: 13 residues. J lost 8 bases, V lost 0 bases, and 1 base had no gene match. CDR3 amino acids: CASSLTRGDIQYF. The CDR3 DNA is TGTGCCAGCAGCTTAACCCGGGGGGACATTCAGTACTTC. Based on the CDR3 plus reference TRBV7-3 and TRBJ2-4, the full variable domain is GAGVSQTPSNKVTEKGKYVELRCDPISGHTALYWYRQSLGQGPEFLIYFQGTGAADDSGLPNDRFFAVRPEGSVSTLKIQRTERGDSAVYLCASSLTRGDIQYFGAGTRLSVL.

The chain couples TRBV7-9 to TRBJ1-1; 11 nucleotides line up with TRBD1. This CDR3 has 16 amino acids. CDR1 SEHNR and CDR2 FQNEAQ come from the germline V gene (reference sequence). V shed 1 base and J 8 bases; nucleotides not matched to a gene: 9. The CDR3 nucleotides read TGTGCCAGCAGCTTAGGGGGGACAGGGGGACGTCCGGAAGCTTTCTTT. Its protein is CASSLGGTGGRPEAFF. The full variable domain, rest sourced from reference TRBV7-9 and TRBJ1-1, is DTGVSQNPRHKITKRGQNVTFRCDPISEHNRLYWYRQTLGQGPEFLTYFQNEAQLEKSRLLSDRFSAERPKGSFSTLEIQRTEQGDSAMYLCASSLGGTGGRPEAFFGQGTRLTVV.

The CDR3 region is CASGRGIGELFF. The DNA of the CDR3 is TGTGCCAGCGGCAGGGGCATCGGGGAGCTGTTTTTT. The chain employs TRBV9 and TRBJ2-2; a possible D gene is TRBD1 (6 bases). With 7 bases removed from V and 7 bases from J, the gap between germline ends came to 11 bases. Germline-derived CDR1 and CDR2 are SGDLS and YYNGEE. CDR3 length equals 12 residues.